This T cell receptor (beta chain) was found in a study of CD8 T cells in ankylosing spondylitis (dated by TCRdb to the late 2010s). About the full investigation: The study profiled T cell receptor beta repertoires in healthy donors and ankylosing spondylitis patients to find disease-linked TCR variants. In total, the full study cohort was made up of about 110 healthy donors and about two dozen ankylosing spondylitis patients. Peripheral blood samples were taken, and synovial fluid was additionally collected from ankylosing spondylitis patients.

This clonotype came up a few times. Its target antigen remains unknown. No clone much larger than this one lies a single base away; base qualities are absent. The instrument was an Illumina HiSeq 2500. Quantitative 5'-RACE with molecular barcodes was used to prepare TCR beta libraries. The paper's processing steps were these. Disease-linked TCR variants were identified with a new computational method built on a probabilistic model of VDJ rearrangement. In-frame beta chains were kept once TCRdb had trimmed the public reads at Q25 with fastp and called clones with MiXCR. Each entry merges the rows of one CDR3 protein and shows their most common DNA and genes. The V and J calls follow TCRdb's processing rather than the paper's. The sample data list fewer than 400,000 distinct CDR3 sequences, and under 8.5% of these were observed just once. Jointly, the top ten make up just over 14% of the sample. Summary of the overall study and its limitations: Significant enrichment of the disease-linked clones was reported in matched synovial fluid samples from ankylosing spondylitis patients. The disease-linked clones had a CD8+ phenotype and were found at relatively low frequencies in peripheral blood. A TCR beta motif of 8 or 9 highly homologous amino acid variants appeared characteristic of blood from ankylosing spondylitis patients. Some motif variants had previously been reported in the synovial fluid and blood of reactive arthritis patients, which suggests shared mechanisms of disease initiation.

For this chain, trimming is 5 bases at the V end and 2 bases at the J end, and the number of junction bases without a gene match is 6. The germline V gene provides CDR1 SGHRS and CDR2 YFSETQ. The CDR3 covers 15 residues, taking in both the cysteine and the phenylalanine. The only DNA kept is the CDR3, 45 bases in frame from the first base. This clonotype originated in a male donor with ankylosing spondylitis. Sequencing was carried out using blood, either unsorted or a sorted T cell fraction (not recorded which). The V gene is TRBV5-1 and the J gene is TRBJ2-1; the junction holds 8 bases that match TRBD2. CDR3 loop: CASRKLAEPYNEQFF. The DNA sequence is given as TGCGCCAGCAGGAAACTAGCGGAACCCTACAATGAGCAGTTCTTC.